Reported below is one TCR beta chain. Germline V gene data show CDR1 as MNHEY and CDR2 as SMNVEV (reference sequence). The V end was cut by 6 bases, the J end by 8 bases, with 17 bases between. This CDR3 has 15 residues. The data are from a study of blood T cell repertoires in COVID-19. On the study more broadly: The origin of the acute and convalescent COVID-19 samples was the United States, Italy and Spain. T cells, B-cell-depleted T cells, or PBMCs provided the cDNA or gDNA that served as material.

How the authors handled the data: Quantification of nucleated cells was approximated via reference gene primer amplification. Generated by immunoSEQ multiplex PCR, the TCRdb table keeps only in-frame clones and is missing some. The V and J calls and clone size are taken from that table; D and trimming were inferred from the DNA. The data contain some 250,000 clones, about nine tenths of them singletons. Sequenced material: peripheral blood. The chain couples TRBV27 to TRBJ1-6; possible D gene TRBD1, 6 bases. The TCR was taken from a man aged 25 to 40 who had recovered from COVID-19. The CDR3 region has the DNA TGTGCCAGCAGCCCACTACAGGGATCCCATTCACCCCTCCACTTT. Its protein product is CASSPLQGSHSPLHF.